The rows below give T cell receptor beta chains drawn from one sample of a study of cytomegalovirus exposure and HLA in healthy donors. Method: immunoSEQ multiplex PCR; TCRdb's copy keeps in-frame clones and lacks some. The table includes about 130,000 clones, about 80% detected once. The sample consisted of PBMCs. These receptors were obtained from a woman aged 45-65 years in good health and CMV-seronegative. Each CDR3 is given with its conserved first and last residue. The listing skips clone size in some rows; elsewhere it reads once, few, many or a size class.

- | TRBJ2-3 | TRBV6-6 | CASQVRELPDTQYF
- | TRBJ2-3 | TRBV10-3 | CAISYELAQADTQYF
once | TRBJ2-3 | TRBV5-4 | CASSLGLAGDTQYF
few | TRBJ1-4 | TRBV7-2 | CASSLGAGGGEKLFF
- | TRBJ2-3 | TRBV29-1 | CSVVLTGSTDTQYF
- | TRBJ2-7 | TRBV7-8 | CASSFVSCEQYF
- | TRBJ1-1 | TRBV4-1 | CASSHYGRGNTEAFF
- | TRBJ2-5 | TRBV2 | CASSEPRGATQYF
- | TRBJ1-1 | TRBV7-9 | CASRPQGRDTEAFF
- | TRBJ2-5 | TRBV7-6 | CASSPLGGVETQYF
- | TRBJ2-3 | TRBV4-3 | CASSQAPLASGTDTQYF
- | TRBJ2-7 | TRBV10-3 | CAISGLSGTGSISSSYEQYF
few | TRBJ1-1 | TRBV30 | CAWGRQGATEAFF
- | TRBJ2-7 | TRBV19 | CASSPINRGTYEQYF
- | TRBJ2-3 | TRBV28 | CASIGRERTDTQYF
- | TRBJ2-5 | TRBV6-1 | CASSEGGQGAKVRETQYF
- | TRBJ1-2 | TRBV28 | CASSLDRQGHYGYTF
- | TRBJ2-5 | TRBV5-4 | CASSLVGGSGTQYF
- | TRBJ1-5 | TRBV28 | CASSSGDRYQPQHF
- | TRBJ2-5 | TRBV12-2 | CASRLVTSGRALPETQYF
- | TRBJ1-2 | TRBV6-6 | CASSYSAGSHGYTF
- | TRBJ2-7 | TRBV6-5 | CASSLSSGTSYEQYF
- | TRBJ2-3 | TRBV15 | CATSRAGQWRERADTQYF
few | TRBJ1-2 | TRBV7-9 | CASGSDRGMDGYTF
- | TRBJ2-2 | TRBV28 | CASSLNTGELFF
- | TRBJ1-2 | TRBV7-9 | CASSFTDINYGYTF
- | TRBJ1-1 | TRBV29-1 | CSVSGGWARNTEAFF